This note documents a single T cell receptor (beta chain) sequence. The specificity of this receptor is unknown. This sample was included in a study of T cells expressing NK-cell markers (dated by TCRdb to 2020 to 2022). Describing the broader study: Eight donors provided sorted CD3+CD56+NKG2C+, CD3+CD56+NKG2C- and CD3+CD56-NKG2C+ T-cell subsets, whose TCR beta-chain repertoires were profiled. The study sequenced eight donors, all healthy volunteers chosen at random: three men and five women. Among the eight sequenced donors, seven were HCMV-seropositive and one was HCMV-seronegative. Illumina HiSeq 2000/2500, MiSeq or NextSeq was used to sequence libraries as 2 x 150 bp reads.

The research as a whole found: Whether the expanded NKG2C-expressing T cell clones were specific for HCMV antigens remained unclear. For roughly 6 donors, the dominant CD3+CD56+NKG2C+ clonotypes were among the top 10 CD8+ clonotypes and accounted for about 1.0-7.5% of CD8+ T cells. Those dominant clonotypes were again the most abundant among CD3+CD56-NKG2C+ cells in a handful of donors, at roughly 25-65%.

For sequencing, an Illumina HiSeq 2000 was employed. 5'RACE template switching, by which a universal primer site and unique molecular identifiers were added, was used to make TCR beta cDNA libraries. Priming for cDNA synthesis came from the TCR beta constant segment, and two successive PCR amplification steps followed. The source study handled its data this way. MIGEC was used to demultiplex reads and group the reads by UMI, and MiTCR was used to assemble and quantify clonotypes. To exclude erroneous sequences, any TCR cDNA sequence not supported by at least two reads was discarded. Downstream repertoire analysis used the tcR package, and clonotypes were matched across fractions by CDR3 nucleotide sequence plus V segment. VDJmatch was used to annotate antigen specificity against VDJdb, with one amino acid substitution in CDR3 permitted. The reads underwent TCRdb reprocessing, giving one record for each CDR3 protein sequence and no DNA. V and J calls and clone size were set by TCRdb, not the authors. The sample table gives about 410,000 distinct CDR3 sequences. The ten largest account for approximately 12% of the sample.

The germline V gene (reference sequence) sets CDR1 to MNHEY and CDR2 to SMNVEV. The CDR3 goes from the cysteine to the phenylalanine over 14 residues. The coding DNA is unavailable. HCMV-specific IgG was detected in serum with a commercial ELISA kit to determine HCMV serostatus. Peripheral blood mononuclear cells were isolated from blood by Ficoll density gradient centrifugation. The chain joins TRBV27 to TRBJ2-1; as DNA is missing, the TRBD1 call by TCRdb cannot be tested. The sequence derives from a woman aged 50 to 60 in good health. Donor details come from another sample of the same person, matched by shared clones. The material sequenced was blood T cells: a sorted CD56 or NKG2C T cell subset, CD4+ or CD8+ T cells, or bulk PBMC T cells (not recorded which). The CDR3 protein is CASSSGQSYNEQFF.